This passage covers 2 T cell receptor beta chains from one sample sequenced in a study of neurological immune-mediated disorders. Time point meaning: longitudinal time-point 2. TCRdb re-called the 5' RACE reads through MiXCR, storing one row per CDR3 protein. Seen here are over 30,000 distinct CDR3 sequences, about 12% observed once, and the top ten hold roughly 2.2%. Specimen: PBMCs. These receptors all come from a woman in her thirties or forties in good health.

This clonotype was counted at least ten times. The chain links TRBV20-1 to TRBJ2-1; 10 bases match TRBD2. There are 14 residues in the CDR3. V was clipped by 4 bases and J by 4 bases; unmatched bases: 4. Germline V gene lookup returns CDR1 DFQATT and CDR2 SNEGSKA (reference sequence). DNA of the CDR3: TGCAGTGCTATTAGCGGGGGGCTGTACAATGAGCAGTTCTTC. This encodes CSAISGGLYNEQFF.

This chain uses TRBV5-1 with TRBJ1-2; TRBD1 agrees at 8 bases. Looked up from germline, CDR1 is SGHRS and CDR2 is YFSETQ. The CDR3 runs 15 residues. Trimming removed 0 bases from V and 3 bases from J; junction bases left unmatched: 4. The CDR3 loop reads CASSLAGGAHYGYTF. In nucleotides, the CDR3 is TGCGCCAGCAGCTTGGCAGGGGGCGCTCACTATGGCTACACCTTC.